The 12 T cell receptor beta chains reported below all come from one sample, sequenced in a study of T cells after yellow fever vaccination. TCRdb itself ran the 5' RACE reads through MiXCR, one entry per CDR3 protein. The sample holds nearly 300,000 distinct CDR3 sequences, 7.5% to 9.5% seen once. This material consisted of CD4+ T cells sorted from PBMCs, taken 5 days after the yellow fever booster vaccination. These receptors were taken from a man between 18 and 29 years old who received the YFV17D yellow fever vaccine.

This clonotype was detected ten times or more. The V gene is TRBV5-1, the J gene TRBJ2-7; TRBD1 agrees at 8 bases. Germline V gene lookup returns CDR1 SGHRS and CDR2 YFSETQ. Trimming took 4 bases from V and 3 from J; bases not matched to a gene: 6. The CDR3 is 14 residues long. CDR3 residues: CASSEDRVLYEQYF. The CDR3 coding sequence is TGCGCCAGCAGCGAGGACAGGGTTCTCTACGAGCAGTACTTC.

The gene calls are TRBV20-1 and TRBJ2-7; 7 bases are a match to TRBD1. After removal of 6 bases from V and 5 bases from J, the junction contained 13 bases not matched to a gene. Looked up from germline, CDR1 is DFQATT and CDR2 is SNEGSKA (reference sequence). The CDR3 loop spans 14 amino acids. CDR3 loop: CSARALQGSHEQYF. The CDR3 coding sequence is TGCAGTGCCAGGGCCCTACAGGGGTCTCACGAGCAGTACTTC.

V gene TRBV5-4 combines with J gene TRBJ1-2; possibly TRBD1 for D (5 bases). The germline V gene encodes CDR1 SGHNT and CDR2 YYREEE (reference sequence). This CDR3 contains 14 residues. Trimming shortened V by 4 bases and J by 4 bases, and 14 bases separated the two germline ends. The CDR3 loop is CASSDPLGTYGYTF. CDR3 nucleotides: TGTGCCAGCAGCGACCCGCTGGGGACCTATGGCTACACCTTC.

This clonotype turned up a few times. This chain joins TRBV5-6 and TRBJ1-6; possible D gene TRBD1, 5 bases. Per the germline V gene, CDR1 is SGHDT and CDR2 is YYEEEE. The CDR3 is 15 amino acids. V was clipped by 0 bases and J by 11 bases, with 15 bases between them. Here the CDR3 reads CASSLGRQIATPLHF. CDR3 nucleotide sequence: TGTGCCAGCAGCTTGGGGCGACAGATCGCAACACCCCTCCACTTT.

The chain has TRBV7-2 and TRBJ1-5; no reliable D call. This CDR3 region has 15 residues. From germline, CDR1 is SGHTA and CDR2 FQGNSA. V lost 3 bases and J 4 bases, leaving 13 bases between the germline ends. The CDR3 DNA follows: TGTGCCAGCAGCTTGGGTGCTCTAAATAATCAGCCCCAGCATTTT. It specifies CASSLGALNNQPQHF.

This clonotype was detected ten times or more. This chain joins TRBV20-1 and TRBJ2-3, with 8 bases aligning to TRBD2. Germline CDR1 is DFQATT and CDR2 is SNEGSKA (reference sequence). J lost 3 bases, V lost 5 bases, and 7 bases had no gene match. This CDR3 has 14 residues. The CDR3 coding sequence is TGCAGTGCTCCGGGGGGGTTGGGGACAGATACGCAGTATTTT. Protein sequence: CSAPGGLGTDTQYF.

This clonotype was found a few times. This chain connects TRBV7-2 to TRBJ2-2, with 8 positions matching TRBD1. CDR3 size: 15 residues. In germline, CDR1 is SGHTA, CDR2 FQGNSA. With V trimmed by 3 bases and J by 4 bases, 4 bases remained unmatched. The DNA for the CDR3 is TGTGCCAGCAGCTTGGGACAGGCGACCACCGGGGAGCTGTTTTTT. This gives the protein CASSLGQATTGELFF.

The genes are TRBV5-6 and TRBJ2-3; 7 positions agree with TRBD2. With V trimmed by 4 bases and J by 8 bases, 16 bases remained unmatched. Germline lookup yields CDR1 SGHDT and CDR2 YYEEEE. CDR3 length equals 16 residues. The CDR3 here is CASSLPGAGTTLTQYF. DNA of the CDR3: TGTGCCAGCAGCCTCCCTGGAGCGGGGACGACGCTTACGCAGTATTTT.

This CDR3 is CACSVGLVGQYF. In DNA, the CDR3 is TGTGCCTGTTCGGTAGGCCTGGTGGGGCAGTACTTC. The V call is TRBV30, the J call TRBJ2-7; D is uncertain. The CDR3 spans 12 residues. Germline V lookup: CDR1 GTSNPN, CDR2 SVGIG (reference sequence). V was cut by 6 bases and J by 9 bases, with 18 bases left in between. The full variable domain, its missing parts supplied by reference TRBV30 and TRBJ2-7, is SQTIHQWPATLVQPVGSPLSLECTVEGTSNPNLYWYRQAAGRGLQLLFYSVGIGQISSEVPQNLSASRPQDRQFILSSKKLLLSDSGFYLCACSVGLVGQYFGPGTRLTVT.

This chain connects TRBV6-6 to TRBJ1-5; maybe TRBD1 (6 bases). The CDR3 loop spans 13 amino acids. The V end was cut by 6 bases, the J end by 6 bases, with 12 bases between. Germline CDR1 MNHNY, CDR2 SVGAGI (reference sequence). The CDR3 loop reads CASRDGTPQPQHF. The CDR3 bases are TGTGCCAGCAGGGACGGGACACCTCAGCCCCAGCATTTT.

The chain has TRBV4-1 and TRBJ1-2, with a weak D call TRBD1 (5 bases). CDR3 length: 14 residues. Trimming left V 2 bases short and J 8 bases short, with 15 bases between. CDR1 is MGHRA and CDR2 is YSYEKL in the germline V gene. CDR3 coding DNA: TGCGCCAGCAGCCAAATCACGGACACCGGCGGCTACACCTTC. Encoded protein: CASSQITDTGGYTF.

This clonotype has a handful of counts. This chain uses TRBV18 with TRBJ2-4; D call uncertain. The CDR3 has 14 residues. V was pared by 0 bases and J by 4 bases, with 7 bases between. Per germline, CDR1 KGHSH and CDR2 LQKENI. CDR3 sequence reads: CASSPPDGKNIQYF. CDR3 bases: TGTGCCAGCTCACCACCGGACGGAAAAAACATTCAGTACTTC.